These 19 T cell receptor beta chains were sequenced from one sample in a study of OX40 agonist ivuxolimab in advanced cancers. Measured with immunoSEQ multiplex PCR; TCRdb has only the in-frame clones, and not every one. The data contain around 40,000 clones, 82% of them singletons. This specimen consisted of CD4+ or CD8+ T cells sorted from blood, obtained in a trial of the OX40 agonist ivuxolimab. The origin of the receptors is an adult with an advanced solid tumor such as melanoma, head and neck, liver or kidney cancer.

V is TRBV7-8 and J is TRBJ1-5; D is possibly TRBD1 (5 bases). The CDR3 runs to 15 residues. Germline values: CDR1 SGHVS, CDR2 FQNEAQ. Trimming removed 6 bases at V and 6 bases at J, with 18 bases between. CDR3 DNA sequence: TGTGCCAGCAGTTTCTACCGGGACGGTACTCAGCCCCAGCATTTT. Residues: CASSFYRDGTQPQHF.

V is TRBV7-9 and J is TRBJ2-3; the match to TRBD2 covers 12 bases. The CDR3 is 17 residues long. The J segment lost 4 bases and the V segment lost 3 bases, leaving 8 bases of the junction unmatched. Germline V gene sequence: CDR1 SEHNR, CDR2 FQNEAQ (reference sequence). CDR3 bases: TGTGCCAGCAGCTTGGAGGCTAGCGGGAGGGCTGCAGATACGCAGTATTTT. This encodes CASSLEASGRAADTQYF.

This chain connects TRBV19 to TRBJ2-7; tentatively, D is TRBD1 (5 bases). V was trimmed by 5 bases and J by 4 bases, leaving 15 bases between them. The CDR3 consists of 14 residues. Germline V gene sequence: CDR1 LNHDA, CDR2 SQIVND (reference sequence). The CDR3 loop is CASSVGLAGYEQYF. The CDR3 coding sequence is TGTGCCAGTAGTGTGGGCCTCGCAGGGTACGAGCAGTACTTC. Filled out from reference TRBV19 and TRBJ2-7, the complete variable domain reads DGGITQSPKYLFRKEGQNVTLSCEQNLNHDAMYWYRQDPGQGLRLIYYSQIVNDFQKGDIAEGYSVSREKKESFPLTVTSAQKNPTAFYLCASSVGLAGYEQYFGPGTRLTVT.

V and J are TRBV27 and TRBJ1-5; D remains ambiguous. Per the germline V gene, CDR1 is MNHEY and CDR2 is SMNVEV (reference sequence). The CDR3 runs to 19 residues. V was trimmed by 5 bases and J by 0 bases, leaving 23 bases between them. The CDR3 loop is CASSPVAPTGAYSNQPQHF. DNA for the CDR3: TGTGCCAGCAGTCCCGTCGCTCCGACCGGTGCTTATAGCAATCAGCCCCAGCATTTT.

The rearrangement joins TRBV28 to TRBJ2-7; D is uncertain. The CDR3 covers 13 residues. Between the trimmed V and J ends, which lost 2 bases and 2 bases, there was a span of 7 bases. Germline lookup yields CDR1 MDHEN and CDR2 SYDVKM. CDR3 in amino acids: CASSLGYPYEQYF. The CDR3 nucleotides are TGTGCCAGCAGTTTAGGGTATCCCTACGAGCAGTACTTC.

The chain carries TRBV5-1 and TRBJ1-1; D is uncertain. V lost 4 bases and J 0 bases, leaving 7 bases between the germline ends. This CDR3 is 13 amino acids long. Germline V gene data show CDR1 as SGHRS and CDR2 as YFSETQ. This CDR3 reads CASSLDLNTEAFF. CDR3 coding DNA: TGCGCCAGCAGCCTGGACTTGAACACTGAAGCTTTCTTT.

The V call is TRBV6-1, the J call TRBJ1-3; tentatively, D is TRBD1 (5 bases). This CDR3 contains 15 residues. With 4 bases removed from V and 0 bases from J, the gap between germline ends came to 10 bases. The germline gives CDR1 MNHNS, CDR2 SASEGT. The chain's CDR3 is CASSVHGGSGNTIYF. The CDR3 DNA reads TGTGCCAGCAGTGTACATGGGGGCTCTGGAAACACCATATATTTT.

The V gene is TRBV10-3, the J gene TRBJ1-5; weak D call: TRBD1 (6 bases). Trimming left V 2 bases short and J 2 bases short, with 7 bases between. This CDR3 has 14 amino acids. The germline V gene encodes CDR1 ENHRY and CDR2 SYGVKD. The CDR3 DNA sequence: TGTGCCATCAGTGAGAGGGGGGGCAATCAGCCCCAGCATTTT. This sequence encodes CAISERGGNQPQHF.

V usage is TRBV30 and J usage is TRBJ1-5; D gene uncertain. This CDR3 is 16 amino acids long. V dropped 2 bases and J dropped 6 bases, with 20 bases sitting between them. The germline gives CDR1 GTSNPN, CDR2 SVGIG (reference sequence). This CDR3 reads CAWSKGLKTYGQPQHF. In DNA form, the CDR3 reads TGTGCCTGGAGTAAAGGCCTTAAGACGTACGGTCAGCCCCAGCATTTT.

V gene TRBV9 combines with J gene TRBJ2-3; 7 bases are a match to TRBD2. V shed 4 bases and J 4 bases; nucleotides not matched to a gene: 3. Germline-derived CDR1 and CDR2 are SGDLS and YYNGEE. This CDR3 is built from 13 residues. The CDR3 spells CASSPGLADTQYF. The CDR3 coding sequence is TGTGCCAGCAGCCCAGGACTAGCAGATACGCAGTATTTT.

This rearrangement joins TRBV19 to TRBJ1-3, with D possibly TRBD1 on 6 matching bases. Germline V CDR1 and CDR2: LNHDA, SQIVND (reference sequence). The germline V and J ends were trimmed by 7 bases and 2 bases, with 18 bases remaining between them. The CDR3 sequence is 16 residues long. This chain's CDR3 is CASNAGTGSPGNTIYF. The CDR3 DNA reads TGTGCCAGTAACGCCGGCACAGGGTCTCCTGGAAACACCATATATTTT.

A few counts support this clone. The chain joins TRBV4-1 to TRBJ1-1; D perhaps matches TRBD1 (6 bases). Looked up from germline, CDR1 is MGHRA and CDR2 is YSYEKL. This CDR3 spans 14 amino acids. The germline V and J ends were trimmed by 3 bases and 6 bases, with 14 bases remaining between them. CDR3 region: CASSHPDSRAEAFF. The DNA of the CDR3 is TGCGCCAGCAGCCACCCGGACAGCCGGGCTGAAGCTTTCTTT.

The chain has TRBV7-9 and TRBJ1-5; 8 nucleotides match TRBD1. Germline V CDR1 and CDR2: SEHNR, FQNEAQ (reference sequence). Unmatched junction bases numbered 3, after V lost 5 bases and J lost 3 bases. The CDR3 is 14 residues long. CDR3 protein: CASSRTGPNQPQHF. The CDR3 DNA follows: TGTGCCAGCAGCCGGACAGGGCCCAATCAGCCCCAGCATTTT.

The chain uses TRBV6-5 and TRBJ2-7; the D call may be TRBD1 or TRBD2 (5 bases each). The V end lost 7 bases, the J end lost 2 bases, and 12 bases lay between the germline ends. Germline CDR1 is MNHEY and CDR2 is SVGAGI. The CDR3 length is 13 residues. The CDR3 loop reads CASTGTGPYEQYF. In nucleotides, the CDR3 is TGTGCCAGCACCGGGACGGGACCCTACGAGCAGTACTTC.

The CDR3 sequence: CASSLLTGGVDNSPLHF. DNA of the CDR3: TGTGCCAGCAGCTTGCTGACAGGGGGAGTTGATAATTCACCCCTCCACTTT. The gene calls are TRBV5-6 and TRBJ1-6, with 9 bases that match TRBD1. The CDR3 has 17 amino acids. Germline CDR1 and CDR2: SGHDT and YYEEEE. Trimming took 1 base from V and 5 from J; bases not matched to a gene: 7.

The chain couples TRBV6-1 to TRBJ2-1; maybe TRBD1 (7 bases). CDR3 length equals 16 residues. Germline V gives CDR1 MNHNS, CDR2 SASEGT. Trimming shortened V by 2 bases and J by 6 bases, and 17 bases separated the two germline ends. CDR3 sequence: CASSESRDRFRNEQFF. CDR3 DNA sequence: TGTGCCAGCAGTGAATCGCGGGACAGATTTCGCAATGAGCAGTTCTTC.

The chain recombines TRBV5-4 with TRBJ2-7, with 10 bases lining up with TRBD1. The CDR3 contains 15 residues. Trimming removed 0 bases from V and 2 bases from J; junction bases left unmatched: 2. Germline assignment: CDR1 SGHNT and CDR2 YYREEE (reference sequence). The CDR3: CASSLDGTGAYEQYF. The CDR3 region has the DNA TGTGCCAGCAGCTTGGATGGGACAGGGGCCTACGAGCAGTACTTC.

This chain links TRBV30 with TRBJ1-3; tentatively, D is TRBD1 (6 bases). With 3 bases removed from V and 0 bases from J, the gap between germline ends came to 15 bases. This CDR3 is 16 amino acids long. Germline V gives CDR1 GTSNPN, CDR2 SVGIG (reference sequence). The CDR3 DNA is TGTGCCTGGAGCAGGGACATTAGGGGCTCTGGAAACACCATATATTTT. This gives the protein CAWSRDIRGSGNTIYF.

The chain carries TRBV12-2 and TRBJ2-6; the table gives TRBD2 as D, unverified against the DNA. TRBV12-2 constitutes a pseudogene. CDR3 length: 16 residues. This CDR3 reads CASRLTRRAGANVLTF. CDR3 sequence (DNA): TGTGCAAGTCGGTTAACCAGGAGGGCTGGGGCCAACGTCCTGACTTTC.